Presented here are 7 T cell receptor beta chains from one specimen sequenced in a study of Graves' ophthalmopathy and Graves' hyperthyroidism. CDR3 regions of TCR beta were amplified from RNA transcripts. In the first round, RT-PCR was carried out with HTBI primers, and a multiplex PCR formed the second round. TCRdb ran MiXCR on the multiplex PCR reads and lists one entry per CDR3 protein. Here the sample spans 40,000 to 45,000 distinct CDR3 sequences, about 50% being singletons. What was sequenced was peripheral blood. Every receptor here comes from an adult man with Graves' ophthalmopathy.

This clonotype came up a few times. This sequence joins TRBV4-2 and TRBJ2-4; 13 positions agree with TRBD2. Germline V gives CDR1 LGHNA, CDR2 YNFKEQ. Germline trimming cut 0 bases from V and 0 bases from J; bases unmatched to any gene: 5. CDR3 length equals 19 residues. The CDR3 reads CASSQDRTSGRVAKNIQYF. The CDR3 region has the DNA TGTGCCAGCAGCCAAGATCGTACTAGCGGGAGGGTAGCCAAAAACATTCAGTACTTC.

Comments on this clonotype: This may be a read error: a much more frequent sequence differs by one nucleotide. The chain joins TRBV7-3 to TRBJ2-3, with unresolved D. The J call could be wrong; TRBJ1-5 is a better fit for the DNA end. The CDR3 totals 15 residues. Germline assignment: CDR1 SGHTA and CDR2 FQGTGA. CDR3 sequence (DNA): TGTGCCGGCAGCCCGAGCGGATTGAGCACAGATACGCAGCATTTT. The encoded protein is CAGSPSGLSTDTQHF.

This chain links TRBV9 with TRBJ2-3; TRBD2 aligns across 9 bases. Germline values: CDR1 SGDLS, CDR2 YYNGEE. This CDR3 has 16 residues. V was clipped by 3 bases and J by 2 bases; unmatched bases: 7. For the CDR3, the DNA is TGTGCCAGCAGCGCCCTAACTAGCGGGTACACAGATACGCAGTATTTT. This gives the protein CASSALTSGYTDTQYF.

V gene TRBV20-1 combines with J gene TRBJ2-7; tentatively, D is TRBD2 (7 bases). The end of the DNA fits TRBJ2-5 better, so the J call may be wrong. The CDR3 contains 16 residues. Looked up from germline, CDR1 is DFQATT and CDR2 is SNEGSKA (reference sequence). The chain's CDR3 is CSATTESGDIKETQYF. DNA of the CDR3: TGCAGTGCCACGACAGAAAGCGGGGACATAAAGGAGACCCAGTACTTC.

The chain links TRBV20-1 to TRBJ2-5; TRBD1 agrees at 9 bases. CDR3 length: 16 amino acids. Germline V CDR1 and CDR2: DFQATT, SNEGSKA (reference sequence). The trim removed 5 bases at V and 9 bases at J, leaving 19 bases unmatched. CDR3 nucleotides: TGCAGTGCTGATGACAGGGGGAAGGATAGCAATCAGCCCCAGTACTTC. Protein: CSADDRGKDSNQPQYF.

Concerning this clonotype itself: The junction departs from the called germline gene at one end, perhaps through a read error. V and J are TRBV7-8 and TRBJ1-4, with D possibly matching TRBD1 (6 bases). Looked up from germline, CDR1 is SGHVS and CDR2 is FQNEAQ. The CDR3 is 13 amino acids. The CDR3 loop reads CASSLKRGTLPRF. The CDR3 DNA sequence: TGTGCCAGCAGCCTTAAGAGGGGGACACTGCCCCGTTTT.

The chain combines TRBV19 with TRBJ2-1; D is perhaps TRBD1 (5 bases). V was pared by 3 bases and J by 8 bases, with 17 bases between. CDR3 length: 15 residues. Germline-derived CDR1 and CDR2 are LNHDA and SQIVND (reference sequence). The DNA for the CDR3 is TGTGCCAGTAGTATGTGGGTCAGGGCTAAGGATGAGCAGTTCTTC. As protein: CASSMWVRAKDEQFF.